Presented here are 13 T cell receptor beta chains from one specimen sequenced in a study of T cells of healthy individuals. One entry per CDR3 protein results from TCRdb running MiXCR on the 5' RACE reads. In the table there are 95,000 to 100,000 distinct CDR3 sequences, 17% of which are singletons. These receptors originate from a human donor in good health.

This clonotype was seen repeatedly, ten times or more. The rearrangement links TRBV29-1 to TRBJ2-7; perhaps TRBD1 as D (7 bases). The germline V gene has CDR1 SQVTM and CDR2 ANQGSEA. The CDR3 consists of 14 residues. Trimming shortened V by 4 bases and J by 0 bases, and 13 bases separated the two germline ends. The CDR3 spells CSVGRDRNSYEQYF. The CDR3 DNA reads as TGCAGCGTTGGGAGGGACAGAAACTCCTACGAGCAGTACTTC.

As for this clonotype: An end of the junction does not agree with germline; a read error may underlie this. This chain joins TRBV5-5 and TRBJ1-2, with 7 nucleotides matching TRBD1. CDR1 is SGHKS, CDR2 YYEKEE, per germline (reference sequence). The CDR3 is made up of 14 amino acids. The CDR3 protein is CASSFLWTGSQSLF. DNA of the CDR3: TGTGCCAGCAGCTTTTTATGGACAGGCTCCCAATCCCTCTTC.

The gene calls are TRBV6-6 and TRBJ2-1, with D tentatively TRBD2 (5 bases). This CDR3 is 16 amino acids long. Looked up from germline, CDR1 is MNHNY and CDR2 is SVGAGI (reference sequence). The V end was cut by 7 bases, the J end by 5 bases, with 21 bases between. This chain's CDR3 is CASTYRGLAADNEQFF. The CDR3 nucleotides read TGTGCCAGCACCTACCGAGGGCTAGCCGCCGACAATGAGCAGTTCTTC.

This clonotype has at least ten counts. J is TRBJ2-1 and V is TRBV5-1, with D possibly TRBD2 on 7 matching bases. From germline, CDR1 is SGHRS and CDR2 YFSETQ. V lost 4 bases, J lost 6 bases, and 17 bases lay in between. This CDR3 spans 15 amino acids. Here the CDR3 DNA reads TGCGCCAGCAGCCGGGGGCTAGCGGATGTCAATGAGCAGTTCTTC. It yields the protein CASSRGLADVNEQFF.

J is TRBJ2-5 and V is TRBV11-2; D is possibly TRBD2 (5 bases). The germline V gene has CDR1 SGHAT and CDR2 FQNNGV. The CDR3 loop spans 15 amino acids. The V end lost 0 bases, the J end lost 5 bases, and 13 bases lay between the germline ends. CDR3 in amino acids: CASSLEGGSGETQYF. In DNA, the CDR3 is TGTGCCAGCAGCTTAGAGGGTGGCTCGGGGGAGACCCAGTACTTC. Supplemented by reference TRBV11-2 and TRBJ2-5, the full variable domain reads EAGVAQSPRYKIIEKRQSVAFWCNPISGHATLYWYQQILGQGPKLLIQFQNNGVVDDSQLPKDRFSAERLKGVDSTLKIQPAKLEDSAVYLCASSLEGGSGETQYFGPGTRLLVL.

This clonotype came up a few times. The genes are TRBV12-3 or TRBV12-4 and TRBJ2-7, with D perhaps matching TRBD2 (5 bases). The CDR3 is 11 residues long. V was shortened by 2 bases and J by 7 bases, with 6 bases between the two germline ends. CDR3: CASSLREEQYF. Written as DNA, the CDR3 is TGTGCCAGCAGTTTAAGGGAGGAGCAGTACTTC.

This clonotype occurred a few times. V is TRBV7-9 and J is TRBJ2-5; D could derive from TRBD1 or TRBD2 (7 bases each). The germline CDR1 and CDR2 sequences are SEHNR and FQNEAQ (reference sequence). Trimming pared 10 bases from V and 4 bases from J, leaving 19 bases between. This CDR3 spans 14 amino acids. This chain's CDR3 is CATVGGTDRETQYF. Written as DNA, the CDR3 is TGTGCCACCGTGGGGGGGACAGACCGAGAGACCCAGTACTTC.

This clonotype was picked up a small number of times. The CDR3 loop is CATSDGGVGELFF. The CDR3 DNA reads as TGTGCCACCAGTGATGGGGGCGTCGGGGAGCTGTTTTTT. The V and J genes are TRBV24-1 and TRBJ2-2, with a weak D call TRBD1 (6 bases). CDR1 is KGHDR, CDR2 SFDVKD, per germline. Trimming removed 3 bases at V and 7 bases at J, with 8 bases between. The CDR3 is made up of 13 amino acids.

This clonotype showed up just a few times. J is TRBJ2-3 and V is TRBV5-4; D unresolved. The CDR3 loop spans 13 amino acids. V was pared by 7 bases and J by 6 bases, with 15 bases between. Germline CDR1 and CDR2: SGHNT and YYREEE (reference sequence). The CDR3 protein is CASSSQYADTQYF. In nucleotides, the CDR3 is TGTGCCAGCTCTTCCCAATATGCGGATACGCAGTATTTT.

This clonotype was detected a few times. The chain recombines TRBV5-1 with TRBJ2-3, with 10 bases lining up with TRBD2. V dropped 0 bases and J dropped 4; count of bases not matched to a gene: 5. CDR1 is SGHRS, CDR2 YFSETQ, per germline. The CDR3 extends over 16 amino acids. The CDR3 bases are TGCGCCAGCAGCTTGGGGCTAGCGGGAGTCGCAGATACGCAGTATTTT. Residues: CASSLGLAGVADTQYF. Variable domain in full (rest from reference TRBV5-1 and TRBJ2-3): KAGVTQTPRYLIKTRGQQVTLSCSPISGHRSVSWYQQTPGQGLQFLFEYFSETQRNKGNFPGRFSGRQFSNSRSEMNVSTLELGDSALYLCASSLGLAGVADTQYFGPGTRLTVL.

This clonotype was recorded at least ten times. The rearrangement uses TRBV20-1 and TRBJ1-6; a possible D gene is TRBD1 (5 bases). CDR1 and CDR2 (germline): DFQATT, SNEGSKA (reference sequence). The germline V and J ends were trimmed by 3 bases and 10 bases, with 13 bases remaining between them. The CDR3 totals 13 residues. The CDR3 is CSASGHPQSPLHF. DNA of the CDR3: TGCAGTGCTAGCGGACACCCCCAATCACCCCTCCACTTT.

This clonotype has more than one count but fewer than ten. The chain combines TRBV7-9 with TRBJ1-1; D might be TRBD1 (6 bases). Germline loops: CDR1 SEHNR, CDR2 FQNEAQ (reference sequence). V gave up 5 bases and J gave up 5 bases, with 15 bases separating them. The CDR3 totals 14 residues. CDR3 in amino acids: CASSTPGEATEAFF. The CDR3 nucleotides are TGTGCCAGCAGCACCCCAGGGGAGGCGACTGAAGCTTTCTTT.

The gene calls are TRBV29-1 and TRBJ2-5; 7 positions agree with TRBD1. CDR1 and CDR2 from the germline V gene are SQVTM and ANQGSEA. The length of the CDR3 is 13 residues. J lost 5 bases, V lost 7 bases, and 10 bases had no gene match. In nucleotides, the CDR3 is TGCAGCGCAGAAGGGGGCGCGGATGAGACCCAGTACTTC. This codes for CSAEGGADETQYF.